This TCR beta chain was captured by sequencing in a study of T-cell reconstitution after alpha-beta-depleted transplantation in children. The CDR3 sequence is 17 residues long. V was shortened by 6 bases and J by 2 bases, with 23 bases between the two germline ends. Germline values: CDR1 SQVTM, CDR2 ANQGSEA. Unique molecular identifiers were incorporated during preparation of the TCRbeta library. One entry per CDR3 protein, called by TCRdb with MiXCR from the PCR reads. The sample lists about 400,000 distinct CDR3 sequences, approximately 20% occurring once. The sample holds many counts of this clonotype.

This chain links TRBV29-1 with TRBJ1-5, with D hard to call. Sequencing was performed on PBMCs from the stem cell graft donor, taken from the stem cell graft. The source is a human donor who donated a stem cell graft to a child with acute myeloid leukemia. CDR3 protein: CSVAPGPRWDGNQPQHF. The DNA for the CDR3 is TGCAGCGTCGCCCCGGGCCCCCGGTGGGATGGCAATCAGCCCCAGCATTTT.